This is a list of T cell receptor beta chains from one sample in a study of identical twins. One entry per CDR3 protein results from TCRdb running MiXCR on the 5' RACE reads. The data contain 1.5 million to 2 million distinct CDR3 sequences, about 30% of them seen just once; the ten biggest clones take up roughly 0.3%. Input material: cord blood. All receptors come from a newborn girl in good health. Both conserved end residues are part of each CDR3. A D gene is named only where the DNA matches it firmly. For some rows the clone size is stated as once, few or many, or as a class when expanded; others skip it.

J | size | D | V | length | DNA | CDR3
TRBJ2-7 | few | NA | TRBV29-1 | 11 | TGCAGCGTCCTCTTGCAGGCCGAGCAGTACTTC | CSVLLQAEQYF
TRBJ2-1 | few | TRBD1 | TRBV28 | 15 | TGTGCCAGCAGTTTATCCCCCGGGACAGTAAATGAGCAGTTCTTC | CASSLSPGTVNEQFF
TRBJ2-1 | few | TRBD2 | TRBV20-1 | 15 | TGCAGTGCTAAACTGACTAGCGGCCCCTACAATGAGCAGTTCTTC | CSAKLTSGPYNEQFF
TRBJ2-7 | many | TRBD2 | TRBV3-1 | 15 | TGTGCCAGCCGCAACATAGCGGGAGGTGTCTACGAGCAGTACTTC | CASRNIAGGVYEQYF
TRBJ2-1 | NA | NA | TRBV4-2 | 15 | TGTGCCAGCACCTCCACGGGTGGGTCCTACAATGAGCAGTTCTTC | CASTSTGGSYNEQFF
TRBJ1-1 | NA | TRBD1 | TRBV12-5 | 12 | TGTGCTAGTGGTACAGGGGCAACTGAAGCTTTCTTT | CASGTGATEAFF
TRBJ2-7 | NA | TRBD2 | TRBV10-3 | 14 | TGTGCCATCAGAGCGGGGGGTCACTCCTACGAGCAGTACTTC | CAIRAGGHSYEQYF
TRBJ2-4 | few | NA | TRBV12-3/TRBV12-4 | 18 | TGTGCCAGCAGTTCTAGGAATCGGGACTCTGAGGCCAAAAACATTCAGTACTTC | CASSSRNRDSEAKNIQYF
TRBJ2-2 | NA | TRBD2 | TRBV28 | 15 | TGTGCCAGCAGGCTAGCGGGAGCAGGAGACGGGGAGCTGTTTTTT | CASRLAGAGDGELFF
TRBJ2-7 | few | NA | TRBV14 | 15 | TGTGCCAGCAGTAAACCGGGACACTTATCCTACGAGCAGTACTTC | CASSKPGHLSYEQYF
TRBJ1-5 | NA | NA | TRBV20-1 | 17 | TGCAGTGCCACCTCGAGAACACCCGGGGCTAGCAATCAGCCCCAGCATTTT | CSATSRTPGASNQPQHF
TRBJ1-2 | many | NA | TRBV29-1 | 15 | TGCAGCGTTGAAGTTCTCGGGCAGACGATATATGGCTACACCTTC | CSVEVLGQTIYGYTF
TRBJ1-6 | NA | NA | TRBV28 | 18 | TGTGCCAGCAGTTTATTTCCTATCGGACGGTACTATAATTCACCCCTCCACTTT | CASSLFPIGRYYNSPLHF
TRBJ1-1 | NA | NA | TRBV5-1 | 14 | TGCGCCAGCAGCAATCCGAGCGGGGGCCCCAGCGCTTTCTTT | CASSNPSGGPSAFF
TRBJ2-7 | NA | TRBD2 | TRBV12-3/TRBV12-4 | 15 | TGTGCCAGCAGTTTCGTGGGCGGGAGCATCAACGAGCAGTACTTC | CASSFVGGSINEQYF
TRBJ2-2 | NA | NA | TRBV6-1 | 17 | TGTGCCAGCAGTGAATTCGTATATCCAACGAACACCGGGGAGCTGTTTTTT | CASSEFVYPTNTGELFF
TRBJ2-5 | few | NA | TRBV5-1 | 14 | TGCGCCAGCAGCTTGTCTGTGGGGGTAGAGACCCAGTACTTC | CASSLSVGVETQYF
TRBJ2-1 | NA | TRBD2 | TRBV20-1 | 15 | TGCAGTGCTCCAATAACGGGGGGGGCTTACAATGAGCAGTTCTTC | CSAPITGGAYNEQFF
TRBJ2-1 | NA | TRBD2 | TRBV20-1 | 14 | TGCAGTGCTACACTAGCGAGATCCTACAATGAGCAGTTCTTC | CSATLARSYNEQFF
TRBJ1-4 | NA | NA | TRBV4-1 | 15 | TGCGCCAGCAGCCAAGTTTGGTGGGGTAATGAAAAACTGTTTTTT | CASSQVWWGNEKLFF
TRBJ2-1 | many | TRBD1 | TRBV4-1 | 12 | TGTGCCAGCAGTAGGACAGGGGGAGAGCAGTTCTTC | CASSRTGGEQFF
TRBJ2-1 | NA | NA | TRBV25-1 | 16 | TGTGCCAGCAGTGAATTGGGGCGGGGGACATACAATGAGCAGTTCTTC | CASSELGRGTYNEQFF
TRBJ2-2 | once | TRBD2 | TRBV4-2 | 16 | TGTGCCAGCAGCCAAGGTCCGGGAGGGCGGACCGGGGAGCTGTTTTTT | CASSQGPGGRTGELFF
TRBJ2-7 | NA | NA | TRBV5-1 | 14 | TGCGCCAGCACGCAGACAGGCGCCTCCTACGAGCAGTACTTC | CASTQTGASYEQYF
TRBJ1-1 | NA | NA | TRBV20-1 | 13 | TGCAGTGCTAGAGCGACGGGGAGCACTGAAGCTTTCTTT | CSARATGSTEAFF
TRBJ2-5 | NA | TRBD2 | TRBV4-2 | 14 | TGTGCCAGCAGCCAACGGGGGGAGCAAGAGACCCAGTACTTC | CASSQRGEQETQYF
TRBJ2-1 | NA | NA | TRBV9 | 16 | TGTGCCAGCAGCGTAGAAATCCCCAGCTCCTACAATGAGCAGTTCTTC | CASSVEIPSSYNEQFF
TRBJ2-1 | few | NA | TRBV21-1 | 15 | TGTGCCAGCAGCAAAGAAGTCGGAGACCGCAATGAGCAGTTCTTC | CASSKEVGDRNEQFF
TRBJ1-1 | NA | NA | TRBV7-8 | 15 | TGTGCCAGCAGCCAAATTTCCCAGGGGAGGACTGAAGCTTTCTTT | CASSQISQGRTEAFF
TRBJ2-7 | NA | NA | TRBV28 | 15 | TGTGCCAGCAGTTTGGGGCGAGGGATAAACTACGAGCAGTACTTC | CASSLGRGINYEQYF
TRBJ2-2 | few | TRBD1 | TRBV20-1 | 12 | TGCAGTGCTAGGACAGGGGCCGGGGAGCTGTTTTTT | CSARTGAGELFF
TRBJ2-2 | NA | NA | TRBV14 | 17 | TGTGCCAGCAGCCAACTTTCAGGTTTGGGCGGCACCGGGGAGCTGTTTTTT | CASSQLSGLGGTGELFF
TRBJ2-3 | few | NA | TRBV20-1 | 14 | TGCAGTGCTAGATTTGGGGGGCTCCTAGATACGCAGTATTTT | CSARFGGLLDTQYF
TRBJ2-1 | NA | TRBD2 | TRBV24-1 | 16 | TGTGCCACCAGTGAGAGCGGGGGGCCCTCCTACAATGAGCAGTTCTTC | CATSESGGPSYNEQFF
TRBJ2-5 | few | NA | TRBV12-3/TRBV12-4 | 17 | TGTGCCAGCAGTTTCCGAACCCCTGGGCCCTCGGAAGAGACCCAGTACTTC | CASSFRTPGPSEETQYF
TRBJ1-1 | few | NA | TRBV10-3 | 15 | TGTGCCATCAGACCCGGGACGGACATGAACACTGAAGCTTTCTTT | CAIRPGTDMNTEAFF
TRBJ2-1 | NA | NA | TRBV20-1 | 10 | TGCAGTCCGCCAAGACTAGACATGTTCTTC | CSPPRLDMFF
TRBJ2-7 | few | TRBD2 | TRBV7-6 | 16 | TGTGCCAGCAGTCCTTTAGGGCCTAGCGGAACCTACGAGCAGTACTTC | CASSPLGPSGTYEQYF
TRBJ2-3 | few | NA | TRBV14 | 12 | TGTGCCAGCAGCCAAGAATTGCATACGCAGTATTTT | CASSQELHTQYF
TRBJ2-3 | NA | TRBD2 | TRBV7-2 | 18 | TGTGCCAGCCGCGAAATGGGGTTAGCGGGGGGGCGCACAGATACGCAGTATTTT | CASREMGLAGGRTDTQYF
TRBJ1-5 | few | TRBD1 | TRBV12-3/TRBV12-4 | 17 | TGTGCCAGCAGGGCGGGACAGCCCGGGATCCTCAATCAGCCCCAGCATTTT | CASRAGQPGILNQPQHF
TRBJ1-2 | NA | NA | TRBV5-1 | 14 | TGCGCCAGCAGCTTGGATATCGGGGGCAATGGCTACACCTTC | CASSLDIGGNGYTF